These 28 T cell receptor beta chains were all obtained from the same sample, sequenced in a study of molecular identifiers for immune sequencing clone quantification (dated by TCRdb to 2017 to 2018). Libraries were made using PCR. The sample was run on a NextSeq 500. The raw public data were reprocessed by TCRdb itself: fastp quality trimming at Q25, MiXCR clonotype calling, in-frame beta chains only. Each entry merges the rows of one CDR3 protein and shows their most common DNA and genes. The sample includes roughly 630,000 distinct CDR3 sequences, with over 25% observed a single time. The ten largest clones add up to 0.7% to 0.95% of the sample. The sequencing sample was made of naive CD8+ T cells from blood, with Jurkat cell RNA spiked in. Sample cell subset or site, as interpreted from the label and publication: FACS-sorted CD8+CD4-CCR7+CD45RA+ naive T cells. Receptors originate from a human donor in good health. Some libraries in this study had Jurkat cell RNA spiked in.

This clonotype was counted a few times. Its ends do not fully match the called genes, so a read error is possible. This chain connects TRBV5-3 to TRBJ2-5; 10 bases agree with TRBD2. TRBV5-3 is sorted into the ORF group, with uncertain function. This CDR3 has 13 residues. CDR3 DNA: TGTGCCAGCAGCTCTAGCGGGGGAGAGACCCAGTACTTC. It encodes CASSSSGGETQYF.

This clonotype has a handful of counts. V and J are TRBV7-9 and TRBJ2-5; a weak D match, TRBD1 (5 bases). This CDR3 has 14 amino acids. V was pared by 1 base and J by 3 bases, with 9 bases between. Germline CDR1 is SEHNR and CDR2 is FQNEAQ (reference sequence). CDR3 in DNA: TGTGCCAGCAGCTTAGGGGCAGGGAAAGAGACCCAGTACTTC. Protein product: CASSLGAGKETQYF.

Notes on this clonotype: A much larger clone differs from this one at a single base, so this may be a read error. J is TRBJ2-3 and V is TRBV4-3; 7 bases line up with TRBD2. CDR3 length: 17 residues. The germline gives CDR1 LGHNA, CDR2 YSLEER. CDR3 loop: CANSQDRAGAGTDTQYF. CDR3 DNA sequence: TGCGCCAACAGCCAAGATAGGGCGGGAGCAGGCACAGATACGCAGTATTTT.

In the case of this clonotype: Its ends do not fully match the called genes, so a read error is possible. The chain has TRBV5-6 and TRBJ2-2; D possibly corresponds to TRBD2 (6 bases). The length of the CDR3 is 15 residues. Germline lookup yields CDR1 SGHDT and CDR2 YYEEEE. This CDR3 is CASSLLRVGPGGLFF. In nucleotides, the CDR3 is TGTGCCAGCAGCTTGCTCAGGGTAGGACCCGGGGGGCTGTTTTTT.

The chain is built from TRBV7-9 and TRBJ2-7; D may be TRBD1 or TRBD2 (5 bases each). The V gene's germline CDR1 is SEHNR and CDR2 FQNEAQ (reference sequence). V was pared by 6 bases and J by 7 bases, with 22 bases between. The CDR3 extends over 15 amino acids. CDR3 loop: CASSPPGPEGMEQYF. CDR3 in DNA: TGTGCCAGCAGTCCCCCGGGACCGGAAGGTATGGAGCAGTACTTC.

This clonotype was counted between two and nine times. The V call is TRBV30, the J call TRBJ2-7; no firm D call. CDR3 length equals 13 residues. Trimming took 1 base from V and 1 from J, leaving 8 bases between them. The germline V gene has CDR1 GTSNPN and CDR2 SVGIG (reference sequence). CDR3 sequence (DNA): TGTGCCTGGAGTGGAGGAGTTTCCTACGAGCAGTACTTC. It yields the protein CAWSGGVSYEQYF.

The count of this clonotype is one. Being one base from a much bigger clone, this may be a read error. The rearrangement links TRBV28 to TRBJ1-6; D unresolved. CDR1 and CDR2 (germline): MDHEN, SYDVKM. Trimming took off 5 bases at V and 12 bases at J, with 11 bases between the two ends. CDR3 size: 12 residues. The CDR3 protein is CASSLSSGPLHF. The CDR3 DNA sequence: TGTGCCAGCAGTCTGTCATCTGGACCCCTCCACTTT.

As to this clonotype: The conserved final phenylalanine or tryptophan is absent from the CDR3, which likely points to a read error. The chain employs TRBV20-1 and TRBJ2-3; 9 bases match TRBD1. V was pared by 0 bases and J by 2 bases, with 6 bases of the junction left unmatched. Germline CDR1 DFQATT, CDR2 SNEGSKA (reference sequence). The CDR3 consists of 16 residues. The CDR3 loop is CSARDRDRVYTDTQYI. The CDR3 bases are TGCAGTGCTAGAGACCGGGACAGGGTGTACACAGATACGCAGTATATT.

The gene calls are TRBV14 and TRBJ2-3, with D possibly TRBD1 on 6 matching bases. In germline, CDR1 is SGHDN, CDR2 FVKESK. The V and J ends lost 3 bases and 3 bases respectively, with 19 bases between them. There are 17 residues in the CDR3. Written as DNA, the CDR3 is TGTGCCAGCAGCCAGGTGTCAGGGGCATCCCCTACAGATACGCAGTATTTT. Translated, it gives CASSQVSGASPTDTQYF.

The rearrangement uses TRBV27 and TRBJ1-1, with 8 bases fitting TRBD1. Germline CDR1 MNHEY, CDR2 SMNVEV (reference sequence). The CDR3 loop spans 17 amino acids. J gave up 1 base and V 3 bases, and 10 bases lay outside the gene matches. CDR3: CASSLIPTGGKNTEAFF. The CDR3 bases are TGTGCCAGCAGTTTGATCCCTACAGGGGGTAAGAACACTGAAGCTTTCTTT.

About this clonotype itself: A single base separates this from a much larger clone, so it may be a read error. The J gene is TRBJ2-5, the V gene TRBV6-2 or TRBV6-3; TRBD1 matches at 7 bases. The CDR3 has 15 amino acids. V gave up 4 bases and J gave up 9 bases; unmatched junction bases: 14. Germline V gives CDR1 MNHEY, CDR2 SVGEGT. The CDR3 DNA sequence: TGTGCCAGCAGTTCTCCCGGGACAACAGGGGAGCCCCAGTACTTC. This translates into CASSSPGTTGEPQYF.

V gene TRBV20-1 combines with J gene TRBJ2-7, with 7 bases fitting TRBD2. V lost 0 bases, J lost 3 bases, and 8 bases stayed unmatched. Germline V gene sequence: CDR1 DFQATT, CDR2 SNEGSKA (reference sequence). This CDR3 contains 15 residues. CDR3 amino acids: CSARDTSGDFYEQYF. CDR3 DNA sequence: TGCAGTGCTAGAGACACGAGCGGGGACTTCTACGAGCAGTACTTC.

CDR3 protein: CASSLGFTGHNEQFF. For the CDR3, the DNA is TGTGCCAGCAGTTTGGGATTCACCGGGCACAATGAGCAGTTCTTC. J is TRBJ2-1 and V is TRBV12-3 or TRBV12-4, with D unresolved. This CDR3 is built from 15 residues. V shed 3 bases and J shed 5 bases, with 14 bases lying between them.

V gene TRBV12-3 or TRBV12-4 combines with J gene TRBJ1-5; 10 bases map to TRBD1. The CDR3 covers 16 residues. After removal of 6 bases from V and 5 bases from J, the junction contained 10 bases not matched to a gene. The CDR3 coding sequence is TGTGCCAGCAGCTCGGACAGGGGGTTCCCCCATCAGCCCCAGCATTTT. It is translated as CASSSDRGFPHQPQHF.

This clonotype has at least ten counts. CDR3 in amino acids: CSGRDTEAFF. For the CDR3, the DNA is TGCAGCGGCAGGGATACTGAAGCTTTCTTT. V gene TRBV29-1 combines with J gene TRBJ1-1; the D gene is possibly TRBD1 (5 bases). In germline, CDR1 is SQVTM, CDR2 ANQGSEA. Between the trimmed V and J ends, which lost 7 bases and 5 bases, there was a span of 8 bases. The CDR3 loop spans 10 amino acids.

The sample holds a few counts of this clonotype. The chain recombines TRBV12-3 or TRBV12-4 with TRBJ1-6, with D hard to call. The CDR3 length is 16 residues. V was clipped by 3 bases and J by 0 bases, with 9 bases between them. The CDR3, as DNA: TGTGCCAGCAGTTTCGGTCAAAGCTCCTATAATTCACCCCTCCACTTT. Amino acid sequence: CASSFGQSSYNSPLHF.

This clonotype was seen more than once but under ten times. J is TRBJ1-1 and V is TRBV5-1; a weak D match, TRBD1 (6 bases). CDR3 length: 15 residues. Per germline, CDR1 SGHRS and CDR2 YFSETQ. V lost 0 bases and J 1 base, leaving 10 bases between the germline ends. CDR3 coding DNA: TGCGCCAGCAGCTTGGTGTGGGGGGCGAACACTGAAGCTTTCTTT. This gives the protein CASSLVWGANTEAFF. Filled out from reference TRBV5-1 and TRBJ1-1, the complete variable domain reads KAGVTQTPRYLIKTRGQQVTLSCSPISGHRSVSWYQQTPGQGLQFLFEYFSETQRNKGNFPGRFSGRQFSNSRSEMNVSTLELGDSALYLCASSLVWGANTEAFFGQGTRLTVV.

This clonotype was recorded many times. This chain uses TRBV27 with TRBJ1-1; 9 bases align to TRBD1. The V segment lost 4 bases and the J segment 5 bases; nucleotides outside the gene matches: 14. This CDR3 is 17 amino acids long. Germline values: CDR1 MNHEY, CDR2 SMNVEV (reference sequence). CDR3 sequence (DNA): TGTGCCAGCAGTTCAAGCCGAGACAGGGGGTTGAGTACTGAAGCTTTCTTT. Its protein is CASSSSRDRGLSTEAFF.

This clonotype has at least ten counts. CDR3 nucleotide sequence: TGCGCCAGCAGCTTGCCAGGCGGACAAGAGACCCAGTACTTC. It is translated as CASSLPGGQETQYF. The chain combines TRBV5-1 with TRBJ2-5; D remains unclear. Trimming took 1 base from V and 2 from J, leaving 9 bases between them. CDR3 length: 14 amino acids. In germline, CDR1 is SGHRS, CDR2 YFSETQ.

There are a few counts of this clonotype. The rearrangement joins TRBV7-9 to TRBJ2-2; the D gene is possibly TRBD2 (5 bases). Trimming stripped 3 bases from V and 4 bases from J, with 18 bases between. This CDR3 is 17 amino acids long. Germline CDR1 and CDR2: SEHNR and FQNEAQ (reference sequence). The CDR3 spells CASSFSAYGVSTGELFF. The CDR3 DNA sequence: TGTGCCAGCAGCTTTTCAGCGTACGGGGTCAGCACCGGGGAGCTGTTTTTT.

The J gene is TRBJ1-1, the V gene TRBV21-1; the table's D gene call, TRBD1, was not cross checked with the DNA. TRBV21-1 is flagged as a pseudogene. There are 16 residues in the CDR3. CDR3 nucleotide sequence: TGTGCCAGCAGCACCCAACAGGGGTTCATGAACACTGAAGCTTTCTTT. It specifies CASSTQQGFMNTEAFF.

With regard to this clonotype: This may come from a read error, since a much larger clone is one base off. The rearrangement links TRBV7-9 to TRBJ2-4, with TRBD1 matching 7 bases. The CDR3 runs 15 residues. CDR1 is SEHNR, CDR2 FQNEAQ, per germline (reference sequence). J lost 4 bases, V lost 2 bases, and 5 bases had no gene match. Here the CDR3 reads CASSLMTGPKNIQYF. The CDR3 DNA reads as TGTGCCAGCAGCTTAATGACAGGGCCAAAAAACATTCAGTACTTC.

With respect to this clonotype: A clone one base away is much larger, so this may be a read error. Because the CDR3 is missing its conserved closing phenylalanine or tryptophan, this is likely a read error. The chain carries TRBV12-3 or TRBV12-4 and TRBJ2-7; D is uncertain. V was clipped by 1 base and J by 7 bases, with 17 bases between them. The CDR3 totals 15 residues. CDR3 protein: CASSLGRRHFEEQYS. In DNA, the CDR3 is TGTGCCAGCAGTTTAGGACGGCGGCACTTTGAAGAGCAGTACTCC.

The chain combines TRBV29-1 with TRBJ2-2; maybe TRBD2 (5 bases). Germline V gene sequence: CDR1 SQVTM, CDR2 ANQGSEA. The CDR3 is 14 residues long. Deletions cut 4 bases from V and 2 bases from J, with 11 bases between. The CDR3 here is CSVGSGDNTGELFF. The CDR3 DNA reads TGCAGCGTTGGAAGCGGCGACAACACCGGGGAGCTGTTTTTT.

The chain links TRBV7-2 to TRBJ2-7, with unresolved D. The CDR3 is 14 amino acids. Germline V CDR1 and CDR2: SGHTA, FQGNSA. V shed 4 bases and J shed 0 bases, with 10 bases lying between them. CDR3 loop: CASSSDIPSYEQYF. CDR3 DNA sequence: TGTGCCAGCAGCTCCGACATACCCTCCTACGAGCAGTACTTC.

The chain recombines TRBV27 with TRBJ2-7; the D gene is possibly TRBD1 (5 bases). The CDR3 runs to 16 residues. V lost 8 bases and J 2 bases, leaving 22 bases between the germline ends. Germline assignment: CDR1 MNHEY and CDR2 SMNVEV (reference sequence). DNA of the CDR3: TGTGCCAGCGGTAAAATACAGGCTGTCGCGACCTACGAGCAGTACTTC. Protein product: CASGKIQAVATYEQYF.

This clonotype came up a few times. The chain combines TRBV5-1 with TRBJ2-7; D gene uncertain. The CDR3 is 14 amino acids. Trimming took off 1 base at V and 2 bases at J, with 10 bases between the two ends. Germline loops: CDR1 SGHRS, CDR2 YFSETQ. CDR3 region: CASSLFGVPYEQYF. In nucleotides, the CDR3 is TGCGCCAGCAGCTTGTTTGGGGTTCCCTACGAGCAGTACTTC.

Of note for this clonotype: This sequence may be a read error, since a much larger clone differs from it by one base. V usage is TRBV28 and J usage is TRBJ1-4, with D possibly being TRBD1 (5 bases). Germline V lookup: CDR1 MDHEN, CDR2 SYDVKM. This CDR3 is 15 amino acids long. The CDR3 DNA is TGTGCCAGCAGTTTCGACGGGGGTCCTGATGAAAACCTGTTTTTT. It codes for CASSFDGGPDENLFF.